This T cell receptor beta chain was observed in a study of blood T cells in healthy people across ages. CDR1 and CDR2 (germline): SGDLS, YYNGEE. The CDR3 contains 15 residues. V lost 4 bases, J lost 4 bases, and 10 bases stayed unmatched. Primed by a sample-barcoded 5' primer and a J-beta primer mix, a second PCR proceeded for about 7 to 11 cycles. Each CDR3 protein gets one entry after TCRdb re-called the 5' RACE reads with MiXCR. The repertoire consists of more than 450,000 distinct CDR3 sequences, with roughly a quarter occurring once and the leading ten covering 3% to 4%. This clonotype was observed a single time. The sample also formed part of further work on T cells of mothers and their children.

The sample was blood. This chain connects TRBV9 to TRBJ2-7, with 8 bases aligning to TRBD2. This sequence was found in a boy aged 2 to 10 in good health. CDR3 amino acids: CASSPPGREGYEQYF. The CDR3 region has the DNA TGTGCCAGCAGCCCTCCCGGACGGGAGGGGTACGAGCAGTACTTC.